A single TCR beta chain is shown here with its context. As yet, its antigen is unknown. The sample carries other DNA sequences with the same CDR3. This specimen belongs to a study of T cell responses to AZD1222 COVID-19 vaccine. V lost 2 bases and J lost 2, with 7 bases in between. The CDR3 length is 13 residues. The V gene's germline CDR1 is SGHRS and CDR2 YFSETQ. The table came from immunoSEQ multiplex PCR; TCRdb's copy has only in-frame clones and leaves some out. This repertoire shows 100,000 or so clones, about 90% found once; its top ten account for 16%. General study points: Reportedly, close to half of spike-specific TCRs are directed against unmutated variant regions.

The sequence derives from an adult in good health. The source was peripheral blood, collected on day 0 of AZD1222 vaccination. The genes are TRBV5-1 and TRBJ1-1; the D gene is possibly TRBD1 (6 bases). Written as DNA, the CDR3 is TGCGCCAGCAGCTTACAGGGAAACACTGAAGCTTTCTTT. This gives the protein CASSLQGNTEAFF.